Below are 17 T cell receptor beta chains sequenced from a single sample in a study of CD8 T cells in Susac syndrome. An amount of RNA that ranged from 0.5 to 1 ug was reverse transcribed with random hexamers. In TCRdb, the immunoSEQ multiplex PCR reads were re-called with MiXCR into one record per CDR3 protein. The sample yields some 190,000 distinct CDR3 sequences, over 85% seen once. The specimen sequenced was CD4+ T cells from PBMCs. The receptor set was obtained from a human donor in good health.

This clonotype came up once. This chain connects TRBV7-9 to TRBJ2-5; 10 bases map to TRBD2. Germline V gene sequence: CDR1 SEHNR, CDR2 FQNEAQ (reference sequence). The CDR3 length is 16 residues. This CDR3 is CASVSSGSPSAETQYF. Written as DNA, the CDR3 is TGTGCATCCGTGTCTAGCGGGAGTCCAAGTGCTGAGACCCAGTACTTC. Full variable domain (missing parts from reference TRBV7-9 and TRBJ2-5): DTGVSQNPRHKITKRGQNVTFRCDPISEHNRLYWYRQTLGQGPEFLTYFQNEAQLEKSRLLSDRFSAERPKGSFSTLEIQRTEQGDSAMYLCASVSSGSPSAETQYFGPGTRLLVL.

V gene TRBV28 combines with J gene TRBJ2-1; TRBD1 matches at 7 bases. The length of the CDR3 is 16 residues. Germline values: CDR1 MDHEN, CDR2 SYDVKM. J lost 8 bases, V lost 6 bases, and 16 bases had no gene match. CDR3 sequence: CASRHLRDRKYHEQFF. The CDR3 coding sequence is TGTGCCAGCAGACATCTCCGGGACAGAAAGTACCATGAGCAGTTCTTC.

The chain couples TRBV29-1 to TRBJ2-7, with 12 nucleotides matching TRBD2. The CDR3 extends over 16 amino acids. J gave up 1 base and V 1 base, and 5 bases lay outside the gene matches. From germline, CDR1 is SQVTM and CDR2 ANQGSEA. The CDR3 is CSVEGPLAGGSYEQYF. The CDR3, as DNA: TGCAGCGTTGAAGGGCCCCTAGCGGGAGGGTCCTACGAGCAGTACTTC.

J is TRBJ2-3 and V is TRBV19; 9 bases fit TRBD2. Losses at the gene ends were 3 bases for V and 1 base for J; bases not matched to a gene: 8. The CDR3 loop spans 17 amino acids. CDR1 is LNHDA, CDR2 SQIVND, per germline (reference sequence). The CDR3, as DNA: TGTGCCAGTAGTATGCAACTAGCGGGCTGGGGCACAGATACGCAGTATTTT. Protein sequence: CASSMQLAGWGTDTQYF.

The chain has TRBV30 and TRBJ2-4; TRBD1 might be the D (6 bases). The CDR3 loop spans 15 amino acids. Between the trimmed V and J ends, which lost 2 bases and 3 bases, there was a span of 14 bases. CDR1 is GTSNPN, CDR2 SVGIG, per germline (reference sequence). This CDR3 reads CAWSTGQPNKNIQYF. The CDR3 DNA sequence: TGTGCCTGGAGTACCGGACAGCCTAACAAAAACATTCAGTACTTC. Combining the CDR3 with reference TRBV30 and TRBJ2-4 gives the whole variable domain SQTIHQWPATLVQPVGSPLSLECTVEGTSNPNLYWYRQAAGRGLQLLFYSVGIGQISSEVPQNLSASRPQDRQFILSSKKLLLSDSGFYLCAWSTGQPNKNIQYFGAGTRLSVL.

The J gene is TRBJ2-6, the V gene TRBV15, with 7 bases lining up with TRBD1. Germline CDR1 LNHNV, CDR2 YYDKDF (reference sequence). The CDR3 runs 14 residues. Trimming cost V 6 bases and J 1 base; bases outside gene matches: 0. CDR3 nucleotides: TGTGCCACCAGGACAGGGTCTGGGGCCAACGTCCTGACTTTC. This codes for CATRTGSGANVLTF.

The rearrangement links TRBV5-6 to TRBJ2-3; tentatively, D is TRBD2 (6 bases). Germline CDR1 SGHDT, CDR2 YYEEEE. This CDR3 has 13 residues. V lost 5 bases and J 2 bases, leaving 9 bases between the germline ends. The CDR3 loop is CASRGRSTDTQYF. The CDR3 region has the DNA TGTGCCAGCAGGGGGAGGTCCACAGATACGCAGTATTTT.

The chain combines TRBV20-1 with TRBJ2-3; D is perhaps TRBD2 (6 bases). Germline lookup yields CDR1 DFQATT and CDR2 SNEGSKA (reference sequence). The CDR3 has 13 amino acids. V was clipped by 0 bases and J by 5 bases, with 9 bases between them. CDR3 DNA sequence: TGCAGTGCTAGAGATGCGGGAAGAGATACGCAGTATTTT. Its protein is CSARDAGRDTQYF.

V gene TRBV25-1 combines with J gene TRBJ1-5; D is perhaps TRBD1 (5 bases). The CDR3 covers 19 residues. Germline V gives CDR1 MGHDK, CDR2 SYGVNS. The ends were cut back, 4 bases at V and 0 bases at J, with 22 bases in the middle. The DNA of the CDR3 is TGTGCCAGCAGTGGTTCAAGGTCCCAACGGGGGTATAGCAATCAGCCCCAGCATTTT. This translates into CASSGSRSQRGYSNQPQHF.

The CDR3 spells CASSPSPNTEAFF. The CDR3 DNA follows: TGTGCCAGCAGCCCCTCCCCGAACACTGAAGCTTTCTTT. The chain has TRBV7-3 and TRBJ1-1; D ambiguous. Germline lookup yields CDR1 SGHTA and CDR2 FQGTGA. This CDR3 has 13 residues. V was trimmed by 5 bases and J by 1 base, leaving 8 bases between them.

The chain links TRBV20-1 to TRBJ2-7, with 8 nucleotides matching TRBD2. This CDR3 spans 12 amino acids. Germline CDR1 and CDR2: DFQATT and SNEGSKA (reference sequence). V lost 5 bases to trimming and J lost 9 bases; unmatched junction nucleotides: 9. The CDR3, as DNA: TGCAGTGCTGGCCGCGGGGGGAGTGGGCAGTACTTC. This gives the protein CSAGRGGSGQYF.

The gene calls are TRBV3-1 and TRBJ2-6; D possibly corresponds to TRBD1 (6 bases). Germline V gene lookup returns CDR1 LGHDT and CDR2 YNNKEL (reference sequence). Trimming left V 3 bases short and J 1 base short, with 19 bases between. The CDR3 consists of 19 residues. The CDR3 region has the DNA TGTGCCAGCAGCCAGCCTTCCGGCAGGGGTTATTCTGGGGCCAACGTCCTGACTTTC. It is translated as CASSQPSGRGYSGANVLTF. Full variable domain (remainder filled in from reference TRBV3-1 and TRBJ2-6): DTAVSQTPKYLVTQMGNDKSIKCEQNLGHDTMYWYKQDSKKFLKIMFSYNNKELIINETVPNRFSPKSPDKAHLNLHINSLELGDSAVYFCASSQPSGRGYSGANVLTFGAGSRLTVL.

V and J are TRBV6-5 and TRBJ1-2; tentative D call: TRBD1 (5 bases). Germline assignment: CDR1 MNHEY and CDR2 SVGAGI. The CDR3 runs 14 residues. V dropped 7 bases and J dropped 7 bases, with 19 bases sitting between them. The CDR3 reads CASKDGQGPFGYTF. In DNA form, the CDR3 reads TGTGCCAGCAAAGACGGGCAGGGACCGTTTGGCTACACCTTC.

The chain recombines TRBV30 with TRBJ2-7, with D unresolved. Trimming pared 0 bases from V and 5 bases from J, leaving 8 bases between. Germline V gene lookup returns CDR1 GTSNPN and CDR2 SVGIG (reference sequence). The CDR3 loop spans 12 amino acids. CDR3 residues: CAWSVVRHEQYF. The CDR3 DNA reads TGTGCCTGGAGTGTAGTGCGGCACGAGCAGTACTTC.

This chain links TRBV29-1 with TRBJ2-2; D remains ambiguous. Germline V gene sequence: CDR1 SQVTM, CDR2 ANQGSEA. Between the trimmed V and J ends, which lost 7 bases and 3 bases, there was a span of 6 bases. CDR3 length: 11 amino acids. The CDR3 DNA sequence: TGCAGCGCCCAGCACACCGGGGAGCTGTTTTTT. Translated: CSAQHTGELFF.

The V call is TRBV6-2 or TRBV6-3, the J call TRBJ1-1; D ambiguous. Germline V gives CDR1 MNHEY, CDR2 SVGEGT. Deletions cut 6 bases from V and 1 base from J, with 9 bases between. The CDR3 is made up of 13 amino acids. The CDR3 bases are TGTGCCAGCAGATACGGAAGGAACACTGAAGCTTTCTTT. It is translated as CASRYGRNTEAFF.

The V and J genes are TRBV27 and TRBJ2-7; 8 nucleotides line up with TRBD2. CDR1 MNHEY and CDR2 SMNVEV come from the germline V gene (reference sequence). V shed 3 bases and J 3 bases; nucleotides not matched to a gene: 4. The length of the CDR3 is 14 residues. The CDR3 region is CASSLGGRYYEQYF. CDR3 in DNA: TGTGCCAGCAGTTTGGGCGGGAGGTACTACGAGCAGTACTTC.